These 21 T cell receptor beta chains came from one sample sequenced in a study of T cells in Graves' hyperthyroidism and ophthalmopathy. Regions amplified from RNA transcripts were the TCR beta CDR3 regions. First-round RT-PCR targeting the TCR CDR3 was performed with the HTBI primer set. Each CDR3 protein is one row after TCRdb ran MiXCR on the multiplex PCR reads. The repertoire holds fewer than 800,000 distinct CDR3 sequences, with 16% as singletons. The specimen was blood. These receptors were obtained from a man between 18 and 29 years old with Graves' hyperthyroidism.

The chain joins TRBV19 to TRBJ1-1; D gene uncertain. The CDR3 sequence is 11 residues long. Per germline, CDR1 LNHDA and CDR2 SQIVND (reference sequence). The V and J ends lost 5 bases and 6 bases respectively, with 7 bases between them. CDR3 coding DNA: TGTGCCAGTAGTCAAACGTCTGAAGCTTTCTTT. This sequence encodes CASSQTSEAFF.

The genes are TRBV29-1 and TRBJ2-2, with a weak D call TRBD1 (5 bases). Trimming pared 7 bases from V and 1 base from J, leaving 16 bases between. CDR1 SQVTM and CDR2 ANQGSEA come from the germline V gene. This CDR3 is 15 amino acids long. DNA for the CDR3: TGCAGCGCCCGCGGTCAGGGATGGAACACCGGGGAGCTGTTTTTT. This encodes CSARGQGWNTGELFF.

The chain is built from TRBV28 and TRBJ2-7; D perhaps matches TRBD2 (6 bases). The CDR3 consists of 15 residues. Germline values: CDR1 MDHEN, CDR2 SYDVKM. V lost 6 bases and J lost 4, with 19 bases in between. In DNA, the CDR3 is TGTGCCAGCAGGGCCTGGATGGAGGGGTGGTACGAGCAGTACTTC. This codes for CASRAWMEGWYEQYF.

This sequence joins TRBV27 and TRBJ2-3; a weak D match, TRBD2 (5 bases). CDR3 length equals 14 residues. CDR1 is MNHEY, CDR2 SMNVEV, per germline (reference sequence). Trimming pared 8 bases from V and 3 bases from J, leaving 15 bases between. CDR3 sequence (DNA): TGTGCCAGCGGTCTGGGCTGGAGGACAGATACGCAGTATTTT. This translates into CASGLGWRTDTQYF.

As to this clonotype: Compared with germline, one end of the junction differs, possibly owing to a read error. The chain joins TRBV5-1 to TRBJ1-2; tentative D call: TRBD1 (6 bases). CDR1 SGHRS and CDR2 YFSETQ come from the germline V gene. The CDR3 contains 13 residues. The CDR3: CASSLEGDYGYTF. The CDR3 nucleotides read TGTGCCAGCAGCTTAGAGGGGGACTATGGCTACACCTTC.

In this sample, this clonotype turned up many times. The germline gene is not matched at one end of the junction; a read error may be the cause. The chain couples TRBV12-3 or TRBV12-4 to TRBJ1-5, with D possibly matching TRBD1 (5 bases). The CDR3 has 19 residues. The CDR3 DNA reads TGTGTCAGCAGTTTACCGTGGCAGGACAAAGAAAGGGGCAATCAGCCCCAGCATTTT. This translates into CVSSLPWQDKERGNQPQHF.

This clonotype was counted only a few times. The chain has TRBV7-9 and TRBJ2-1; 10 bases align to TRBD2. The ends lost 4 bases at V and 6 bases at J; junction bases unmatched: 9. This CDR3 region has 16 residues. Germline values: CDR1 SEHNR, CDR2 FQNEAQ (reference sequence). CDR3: CASSSLSGRAPNEQFF. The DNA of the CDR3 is TGTGCCAGCAGCTCCCTCAGCGGGAGGGCCCCCAATGAGCAGTTCTTC.

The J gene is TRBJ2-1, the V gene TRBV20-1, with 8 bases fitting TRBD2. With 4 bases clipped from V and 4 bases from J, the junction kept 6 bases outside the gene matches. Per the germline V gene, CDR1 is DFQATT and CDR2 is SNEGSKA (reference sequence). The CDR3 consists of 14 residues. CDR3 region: CSAIPGLGYNEQFF. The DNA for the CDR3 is TGCAGTGCTATACCGGGACTAGGGTACAATGAGCAGTTCTTC.

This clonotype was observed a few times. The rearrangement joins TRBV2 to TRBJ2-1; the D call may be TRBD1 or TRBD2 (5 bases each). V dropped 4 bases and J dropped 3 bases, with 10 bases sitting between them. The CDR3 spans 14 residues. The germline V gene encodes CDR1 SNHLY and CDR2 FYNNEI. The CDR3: CASSAGTVYNEQFF. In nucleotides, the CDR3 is TGTGCCAGCAGTGCCGGGACGGTCTACAATGAGCAGTTCTTC. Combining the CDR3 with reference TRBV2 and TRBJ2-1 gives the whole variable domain EPEVTQTPSHQVTQMGQEVILRCVPISNHLYFYWYRQILGQKVEFLVSFYNNEISEKSEIFDDQFSVERPDGSNFTLKIRSTKLEDSAMYFCASSAGTVYNEQFFGPGTRLTVL.

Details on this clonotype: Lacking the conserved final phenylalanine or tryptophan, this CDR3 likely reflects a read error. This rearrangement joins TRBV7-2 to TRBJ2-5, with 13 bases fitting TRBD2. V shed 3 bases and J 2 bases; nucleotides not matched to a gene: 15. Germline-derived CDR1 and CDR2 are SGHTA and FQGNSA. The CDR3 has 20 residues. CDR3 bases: TGTGCCAGCAGCTTTAGGTCCGGGACTAGCGGGAAAGGATTGCAAGAGACCCAGTACCTC. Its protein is CASSFRSGTSGKGLQETQYL.

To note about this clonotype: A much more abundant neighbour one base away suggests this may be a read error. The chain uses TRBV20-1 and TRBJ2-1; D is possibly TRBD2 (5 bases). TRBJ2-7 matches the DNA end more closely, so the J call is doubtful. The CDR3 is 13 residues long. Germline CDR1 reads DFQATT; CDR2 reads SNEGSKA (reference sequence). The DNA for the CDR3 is TGCAGTGCCAAGGCGGACTTCCTCAATGAGCAGTACTTC. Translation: CSAKADFLNEQYF.

Written as DNA, the CDR3 is TGTGCCAGCAGCCAATGGCAGGGGCTTGGCAATGAGCAGTTCTTC. It yields the protein CASSQWQGLGNEQFF. The V gene is TRBV3-1, the J gene TRBJ2-1, with a tentative D call TRBD1 (6 bases). The CDR3 contains 15 residues. Germline V lookup: CDR1 LGHDT, CDR2 YNNKEL (reference sequence). Between the trimmed V and J ends, which lost 2 bases and 6 bases, there was a span of 14 bases.

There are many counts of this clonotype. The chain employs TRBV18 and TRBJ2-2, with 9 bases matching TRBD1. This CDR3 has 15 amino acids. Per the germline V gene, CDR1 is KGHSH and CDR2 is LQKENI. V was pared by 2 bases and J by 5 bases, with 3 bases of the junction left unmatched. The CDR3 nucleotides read TGTGCCAGCTCACCAGACAGGGGGAGGACCGGGGAGCTGTTTTTT. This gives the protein CASSPDRGRTGELFF.

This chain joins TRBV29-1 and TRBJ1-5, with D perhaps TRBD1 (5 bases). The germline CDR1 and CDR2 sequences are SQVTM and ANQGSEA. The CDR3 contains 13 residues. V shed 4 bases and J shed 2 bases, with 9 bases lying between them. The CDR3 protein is CSVGDSGNQPQHF. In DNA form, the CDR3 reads TGCAGCGTTGGCGACAGTGGCAATCAGCCCCAGCATTTT.

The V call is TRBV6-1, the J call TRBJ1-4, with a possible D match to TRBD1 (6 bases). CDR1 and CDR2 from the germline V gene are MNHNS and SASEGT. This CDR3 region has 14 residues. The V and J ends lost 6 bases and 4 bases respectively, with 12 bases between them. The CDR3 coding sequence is TGTGCCAGCAGGGGGGCAGGGATTAATGAAAAACTGTTTTTT. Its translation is CASRGAGINEKLFF.

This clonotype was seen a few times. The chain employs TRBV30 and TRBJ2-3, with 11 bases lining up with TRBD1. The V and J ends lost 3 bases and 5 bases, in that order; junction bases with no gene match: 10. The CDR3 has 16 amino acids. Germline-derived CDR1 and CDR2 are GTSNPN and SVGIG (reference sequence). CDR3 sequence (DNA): TGTGCCTGGAGCCGCGGACAGGGGGCGTCAATAGATACGCAGTATTTT. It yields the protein CAWSRGQGASIDTQYF.

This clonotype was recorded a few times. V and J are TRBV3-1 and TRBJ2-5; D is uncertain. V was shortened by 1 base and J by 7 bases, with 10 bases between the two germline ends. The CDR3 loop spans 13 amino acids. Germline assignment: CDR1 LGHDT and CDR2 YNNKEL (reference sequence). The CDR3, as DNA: TGTGCCAGCAGCCAAGGCCCGTCGGGGACCCAGTACTTC. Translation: CASSQGPSGTQYF.

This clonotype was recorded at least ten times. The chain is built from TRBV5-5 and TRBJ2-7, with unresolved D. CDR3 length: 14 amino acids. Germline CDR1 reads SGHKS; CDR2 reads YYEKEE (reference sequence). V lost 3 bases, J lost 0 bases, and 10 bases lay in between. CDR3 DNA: TGTGCCAGCAGCTCCCGGACGGGCTCCTACGAGCAGTACTTC. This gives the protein CASSSRTGSYEQYF.

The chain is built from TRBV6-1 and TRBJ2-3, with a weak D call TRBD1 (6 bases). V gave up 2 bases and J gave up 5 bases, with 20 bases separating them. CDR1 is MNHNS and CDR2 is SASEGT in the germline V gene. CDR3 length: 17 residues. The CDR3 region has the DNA TGTGCCAGCAGTGAACCGGGCAGGGGATCTCGAGGAGATACGCAGTATTTT. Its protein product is CASSEPGRGSRGDTQYF.

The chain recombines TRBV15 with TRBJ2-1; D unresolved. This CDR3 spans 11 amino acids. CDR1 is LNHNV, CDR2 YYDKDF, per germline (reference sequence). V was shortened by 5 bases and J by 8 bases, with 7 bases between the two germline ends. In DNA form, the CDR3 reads TGTGCCACCAGCCAGTTGGATGAGCAGTTCTTC. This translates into CATSQLDEQFF.

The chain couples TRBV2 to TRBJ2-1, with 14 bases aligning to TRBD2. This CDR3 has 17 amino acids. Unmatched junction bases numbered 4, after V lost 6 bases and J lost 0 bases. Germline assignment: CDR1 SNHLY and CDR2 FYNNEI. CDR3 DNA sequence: TGTGCCAGCAGGAGGACTAGCGGGAGGTACTCCTACAATGAGCAGTTCTTC. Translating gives CASRRTSGRYSYNEQFF. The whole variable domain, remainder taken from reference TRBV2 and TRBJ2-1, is EPEVTQTPSHQVTQMGQEVILRCVPISNHLYFYWYRQILGQKVEFLVSFYNNEISEKSEIFDDQFSVERPDGSNFTLKIRSTKLEDSAMYFCASRRTSGRYSYNEQFFGPGTRLTVL.